Listed below are T cell receptor beta chains from one sample, sequenced in a study of T cell changes during pregnancy in multiple sclerosis. Clones were read by immunoSEQ multiplex PCR, and TCRdb kept only the in-frame ones, dropping some. The profile covers 30,000 to 45,000 clones, with about 92% appearing a single time and around 1.3% taken by the ten largest. The sequenced sample consisted of PBMCs (not recorded whether the cells were cultured). These receptors were obtained from a female donor with multiple sclerosis, enrolled in a pregnancy study. Each CDR3 is given with its conserved first and last residue. A D gene is named only where the DNA matches it firmly. Clone size is stated in some rows and not others, as once, few, many or a class when expanded.

d_call,j_call,v_call,clone_size,cdr3_length,cdr3_nt,cdr3_aa
.,TRBJ2-1,TRBV2,few,15,TGTGCCAGCAGTGAAGAGGGCCTGGGGGGCGCTGAGCAGTTCTTC,CASSEEGLGGAEQFF
TRBD2,TRBJ2-3,TRBV7-9,.,14,TGTGCCAGCAGCTTAGCTGGGGAGGGAGATACGCAGTATTTT,CASSLAGEGDTQYF
TRBD1,TRBJ2-7,TRBV19,.,17,TGTGCCAGTAGTATTGGGGGTTCCGGGACAGGACCCTACGAGCAGTACTTC,CASSIGGSGTGPYEQYF
TRBD2,TRBJ2-1,TRBV5-1,.,13,TGCGCCAGCACCAGCGGGGGGTACAATGAGCAGTTCTTC,CASTSGGYNEQFF
.,TRBJ2-5,TRBV7-9,.,17,TGTGCCAGCAGCTTAGTCATGAAGGGAGCCTTTGAAGAGACCCAGTACTTC,CASSLVMKGAFEETQYF
.,TRBJ1-3,TRBV4-2,.,19,TGTGCCAGCAGCCAAGAGGGGGACTTAGGGAGCCGCTCTGGAAACACCATATATTTT,CASSQEGDLGSRSGNTIYF
.,TRBJ2-5,TRBV5-1,once,16,TGCGCCAGCAGCTTGTCATCCCGGGAGTCAGGAGAGACCCAGTACTTC,CASSLSSRESGETQYF
.,TRBJ2-1,TRBV9,.,14,TGTGCCAGCACCAGGAGGCTGGATTACAATGAGCAGTTCTTC,CASTRRLDYNEQFF
.,TRBJ2-1,TRBV5-1,once,15,TGCGCCAGCACTCAAGATCCGGGCTCCTACAATGAGCAGTTCTTC,CASTQDPGSYNEQFF
TRBD1,TRBJ1-5,TRBV6-1,.,14,TGTGCCAGCAGCGCCGGGACAGGATCGGAGCCCCAGCATTTT,CASSAGTGSEPQHF
.,TRBJ1-1,TRBV7-9,.,15,TGTGCCAGCAGCTTATATATGCAGGGCCACACTGAAGCTTTCTTT,CASSLYMQGHTEAFF
.,TRBJ2-1,TRBV5-6,.,13,TGTGCCAGCAGCCCCGGAGCAGGCCCCGGCGGGTTCTTC,CASSPGAGPGGFF
TRBD1,TRBJ2-7,TRBV6-1,.,14,TGTGCCAGCAGGGAAACAGGGGGCTCCTACGAGCAGTACTTC,CASRETGGSYEQYF
.,TRBJ2-5,TRBV9,.,15,TGTGCCAGCAGCAATAGAGGGAGAGACGGAGAGACCCAGTACTTC,CASSNRGRDGETQYF
.,TRBJ2-3,TRBV6-6,.,15,TGTGCCAGCAGTTACTCGTTTTGGATCGCAGATACGCAGTATTTT,CASSYSFWIADTQYF
.,TRBJ1-5,TRBV10-3,.,16,TGTGCCATCAGTGAGCGATCAGGGGCTCGCAATCAGCCCCAGCATTTT,CAISERSGARNQPQHF
.,TRBJ2-7,TRBV6-5,.,14,TGTGCCAGCAGTTACAACGGACGGAGCTACGAGCAGTACTTC,CASSYNGRSYEQYF